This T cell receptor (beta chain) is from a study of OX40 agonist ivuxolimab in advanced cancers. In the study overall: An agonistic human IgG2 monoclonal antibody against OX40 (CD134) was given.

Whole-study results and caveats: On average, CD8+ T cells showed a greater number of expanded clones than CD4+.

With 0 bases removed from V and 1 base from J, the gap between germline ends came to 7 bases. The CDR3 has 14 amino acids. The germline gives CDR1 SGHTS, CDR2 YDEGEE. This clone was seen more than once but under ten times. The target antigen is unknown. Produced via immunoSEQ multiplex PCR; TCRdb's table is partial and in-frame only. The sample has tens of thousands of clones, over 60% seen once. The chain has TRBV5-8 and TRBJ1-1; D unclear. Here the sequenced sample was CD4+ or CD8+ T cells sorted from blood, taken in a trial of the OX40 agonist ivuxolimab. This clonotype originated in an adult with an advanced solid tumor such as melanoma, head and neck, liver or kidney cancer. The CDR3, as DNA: TGTGCCAGCAGCTTGGGGGCGCGGAACACTGAAGCTTTCTTT. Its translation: CASSLGARNTEAFF.